This entry is about one TCR beta chain. On the basis of clinical symptoms, serum thyroxine and TRAb, thyroid ultrasound and orbital computed tomography, diagnoses were made. The source of the sample is a study of T cells in Graves' hyperthyroidism and ophthalmopathy. RNA transcripts were the template for amplifying TCR beta CDR3 regions. Researchers ran a first-round RT-PCR on the TCR CDR3 using the HTBI primer set. TCRdb ran MiXCR on the multiplex PCR reads and lists one entry per CDR3 protein. The sample shows approximately 530,000 distinct CDR3 sequences, about 20% of them seen only once. Germline CDR1 DFQATT, CDR2 SNEGSKA (reference sequence). CDR3 size: 15 residues. Deletions cut 3 bases from V and 2 bases from J, with 14 bases between.

The rearrangement joins TRBV20-1 to TRBJ2-1; possibly TRBD2 for D (5 bases). The source is a middle-aged man with Graves' ophthalmopathy. Sequencing was performed on blood. CDR3 nucleotides: TGCAGTGCTAGTCCCCCCCGGGGTACCTACAATGAGCAGTTCTTC. This encodes CSASPPRGTYNEQFF.